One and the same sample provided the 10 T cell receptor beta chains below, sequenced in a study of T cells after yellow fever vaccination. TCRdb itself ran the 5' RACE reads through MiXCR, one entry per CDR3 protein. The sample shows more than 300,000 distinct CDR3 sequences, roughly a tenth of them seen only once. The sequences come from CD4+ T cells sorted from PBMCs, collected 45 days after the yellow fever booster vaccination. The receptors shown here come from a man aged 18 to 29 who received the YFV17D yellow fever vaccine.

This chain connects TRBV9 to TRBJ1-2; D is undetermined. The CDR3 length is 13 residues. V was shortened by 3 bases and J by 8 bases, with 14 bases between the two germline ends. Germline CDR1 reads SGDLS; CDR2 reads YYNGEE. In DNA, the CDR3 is TGTGCCAGCAGCGAGTCCTTGATTCAAGGCTACACCTTC. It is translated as CASSESLIQGYTF.

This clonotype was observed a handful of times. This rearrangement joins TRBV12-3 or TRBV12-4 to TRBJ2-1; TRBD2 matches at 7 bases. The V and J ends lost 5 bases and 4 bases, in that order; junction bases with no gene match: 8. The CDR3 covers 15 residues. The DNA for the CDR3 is TGTGCCAGCAGTCCACTGGGCGGGGGATACAATGAGCAGTTCTTC. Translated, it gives CASSPLGGGYNEQFF.

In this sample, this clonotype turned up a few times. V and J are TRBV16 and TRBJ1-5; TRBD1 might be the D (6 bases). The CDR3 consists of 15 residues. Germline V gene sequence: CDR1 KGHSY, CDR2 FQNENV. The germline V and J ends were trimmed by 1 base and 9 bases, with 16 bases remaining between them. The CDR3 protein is CASSQLGGRILPQHF. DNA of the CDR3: TGTGCCAGCAGCCAATTGGGGGGCCGGATTTTGCCCCAGCATTTT.

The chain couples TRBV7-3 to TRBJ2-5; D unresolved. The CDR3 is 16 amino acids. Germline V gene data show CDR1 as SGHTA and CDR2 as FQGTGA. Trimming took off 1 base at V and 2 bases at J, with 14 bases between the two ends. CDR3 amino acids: CASSLNGRGLQETQYF. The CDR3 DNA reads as TGTGCCAGCAGCTTAAATGGGCGCGGTTTGCAAGAGACCCAGTACTTC.

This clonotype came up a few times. CDR3 region: CASSYSPFGYTF. DNA for the CDR3: TGTGCCAGCAGTTACTCCCCCTTTGGCTACACCTTC. This chain links TRBV12-3 or TRBV12-4 with TRBJ1-2, with D hard to call. Trimming removed 4 bases from V and 7 bases from J, with 10 bases in between. CDR3 length equals 12 residues.

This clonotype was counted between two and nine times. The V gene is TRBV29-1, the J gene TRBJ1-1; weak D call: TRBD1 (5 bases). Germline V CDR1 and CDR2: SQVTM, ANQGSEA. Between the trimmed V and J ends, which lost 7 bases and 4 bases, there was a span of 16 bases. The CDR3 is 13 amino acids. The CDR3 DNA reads TGCAGCGGGGACGACAGCCCTCCCACTGAAGCTTTCTTT. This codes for CSGDDSPPTEAFF. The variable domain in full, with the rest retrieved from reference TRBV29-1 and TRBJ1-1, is SAVISQKPSRDICQRGTSLTIQCQVDSQVTMMFWYRQQPGQSLTLIATANQGSEATYESGFVIDKFPISRPNLTFSTLTVSNMSPEDSSIYLCSGDDSPPTEAFFGQGTRLTVV.

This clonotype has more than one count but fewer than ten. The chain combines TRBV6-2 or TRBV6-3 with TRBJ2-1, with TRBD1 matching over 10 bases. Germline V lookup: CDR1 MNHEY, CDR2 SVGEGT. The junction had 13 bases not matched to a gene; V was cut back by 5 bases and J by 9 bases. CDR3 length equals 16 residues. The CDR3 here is CASSTGTGAFGSEQFF. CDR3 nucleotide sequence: TGTGCCAGCAGTACCGGGACAGGGGCGTTCGGATCTGAGCAGTTCTTC.

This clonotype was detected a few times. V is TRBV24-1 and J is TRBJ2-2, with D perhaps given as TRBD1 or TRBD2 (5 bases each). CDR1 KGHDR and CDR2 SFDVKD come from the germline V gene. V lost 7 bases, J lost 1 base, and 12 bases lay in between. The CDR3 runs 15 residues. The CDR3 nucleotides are TGTGCCACCAGCGCGGGCAGGGTGAACACCGGGGAGCTGTTTTTT. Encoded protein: CATSAGRVNTGELFF.

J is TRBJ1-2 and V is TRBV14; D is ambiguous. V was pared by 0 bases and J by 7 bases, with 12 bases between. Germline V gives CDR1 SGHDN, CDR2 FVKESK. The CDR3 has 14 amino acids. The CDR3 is CASSQDLAGGGYTF. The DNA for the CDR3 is TGTGCCAGCAGCCAAGATCTGGCAGGCGGTGGCTACACCTTC.

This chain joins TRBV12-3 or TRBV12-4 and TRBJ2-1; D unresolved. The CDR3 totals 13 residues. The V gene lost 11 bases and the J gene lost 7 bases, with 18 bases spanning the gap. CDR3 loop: CASEPGVGNEQFF. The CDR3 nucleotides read TGTGCCTCCGAGCCAGGCGTGGGGAATGAGCAGTTCTTC.